These T cell receptor beta chains were read from a single sample in a study of CD8 T cells in ankylosing spondylitis. TCRdb re-called the 5' RACE reads with MiXCR, one entry per CDR3 protein. The sample shows about 540,000 distinct CDR3 sequences, roughly 13% of them seen only once. The sequenced sample was blood, either unsorted or a sorted T cell fraction (not recorded which). Receptors were obtained from a male donor with ankylosing spondylitis. Both conserved end residues are part of each CDR3. The D gene is left open where the match is weak. Clone size is shown for a subset of rows, as once, few, many or a class of expanded clone.

J: TRBJ2-1; D: -; V: TRBV7-2; size: many; CDR3: CASSLVFTTYNEQFF; DNA: TGTGCCAGCAGCTTAGTTTTCACAACCTACAATGAGCAGTTCTTC
J: TRBJ1-2; D: -; V: TRBV2; size: -; CDR3: CASRVDSPYGYTF; DNA: TGTGCCAGCAGAGTGGACAGTCCCTATGGCTACACCTTC
J: TRBJ1-2; D: -; V: TRBV4-1; size: -; CDR3: CASSQAYFNYGYTF; DNA: TGCGCCAGCAGCCAAGCTTACTTTAACTATGGCTACACCTTC
J: TRBJ1-3; D: TRBD1; V: TRBV3-1; size: few; CDR3: CASSALQGFSGNTIYF; DNA: TGTGCCAGCAGCGCCCTACAGGGGTTCTCTGGAAACACCATATATTTT
J: TRBJ2-3; D: TRBD2; V: TRBV7-9; size: few; CDR3: CASRLGLAGAEDTQYF; DNA: TGTGCCAGCAGATTGGGACTAGCGGGAGCGGAAGATACGCAGTATTTT
J: TRBJ2-7; D: -; V: TRBV5-1; size: many; CDR3: CASRPGTVSYEQYF; DNA: TGCGCCAGCAGACCCGGGACGGTATCCTACGAGCAGTACTTC
J: TRBJ1-1; D: -; V: TRBV11-2; size: few; CDR3: CASSLSSWTHLFGNTEAFF; DNA: TGTGCCAGCAGCTTATCAAGTTGGACACACCTTTTCGGGAACACTGAAGCTTTCTTT
J: TRBJ1-1; D: -; V: TRBV11-3; size: many; CDR3: CASSPHKGEAFF; DNA: TGTGCCAGCAGCCCCCACAAGGGTGAAGCTTTCTTT
J: TRBJ2-2; D: -; V: TRBV10-3; size: many; CDR3: CAISDSGSDTGELFF; DNA: TGTGCCATCAGTGATTCTGGGAGCGACACCGGGGAGCTGTTTTTT
J: TRBJ2-5; D: -; V: TRBV20-1; size: -; CDR3: CSAGGQSQETQYF; DNA: TGCAGTGCTGGTGGGCAGAGCCAAGAGACCCAGTACTTC
J: TRBJ2-1; D: TRBD2; V: TRBV3-1; size: few; CDR3: CASSQGTGGGEDEQFF; DNA: TGTGCCAGCAGCCAAGGCACCGGGGGGGGGGAGGATGAGCAGTTCTTC
J: TRBJ1-4; D: -; V: TRBV20-1; size: few; CDR3: CSARDVRALNEKLFF; DNA: TGCAGTGCTAGAGATGTGAGGGCCCTTAATGAAAAACTGTTTTTT
J: TRBJ1-4; D: TRBD1; V: TRBV5-1; size: many; CDR3: CASTRDPAGQINEKLFF; DNA: TGCGCCAGCACCCGGGACCCGGCGGGACAGATAAATGAAAAACTGTTTTTT
J: TRBJ1-5; D: -; V: TRBV7-9; size: few; CDR3: CASKTRVSWGPQHF; DNA: TGTGCCAGTAAAACCCGGGTCTCTTGGGGGCCCCAGCATTTT
J: TRBJ1-1; D: TRBD1; V: TRBV5-1; size: few; CDR3: CASGTAGGAEAFF; DNA: TGCGCCAGTGGGACAGCCGGAGGCGCTGAAGCTTTCTTT
J: TRBJ2-7; D: -; V: TRBV20-1; size: -; CDR3: CSATLPEFEQYF; DNA: TGCAGTGCAACCCTACCCGAGTTTGAGCAGTACTTC
J: TRBJ2-1; D: TRBD2; V: TRBV12-3/TRBV12-4; size: -; CDR3: CASSLAASGGYNEQFF; DNA: TGTGCCAGCAGTTTAGCGGCTAGCGGGGGCTACAATGAGCAGTTCTTC
J: TRBJ2-5; D: -; V: TRBV20-1; size: few; CDR3: CSADPNWAEETQYF; DNA: TGCAGTGCCGACCCCAATTGGGCGGAAGAGACCCAGTACTTC
J: TRBJ2-3; D: TRBD2; V: TRBV20-1; size: few; CDR3: CSATLAGVTDTQYF; DNA: TGCAGTGCTACCTTAGCGGGAGTGACAGATACGCAGTATTTT
J: TRBJ2-5; D: -; V: TRBV5-1; size: -; CDR3: CASSLGAGDSETQYF; DNA: TGCGCCAGCAGTCTGGGGGCAGGCGACTCGGAGACCCAGTACTTC
J: TRBJ2-5; D: TRBD2; V: TRBV3-1; size: -; CDR3: CASSQPPTSGRLETQYF; DNA: TGTGCCAGCAGCCAACCCCCGACTAGCGGGAGATTGGAGACCCAGTACTTC
J: TRBJ2-7; D: TRBD1; V: TRBV30; size: -; CDR3: CARNRQGYEQYF; DNA: TGTGCCCGGAACAGACAGGGCTACGAGCAGTACTTC
J: TRBJ1-2; D: -; V: TRBV12-3/TRBV12-4; size: few; CDR3: CASSPVGENYGYTF; DNA: TGTGCCAGCAGCCCGGTGGGGGAGAACTATGGCTACACCTTC
J: TRBJ1-5; D: TRBD1; V: TRBV15; size: -; CDR3: CATSRVFGTANQPQHF; DNA: TGTGCCACCAGCAGGGTCTTTGGGACAGCGAATCAGCCCCAGCATTTT
J: TRBJ2-3; D: TRBD2; V: TRBV6-5; size: -; CDR3: CASSYILAGLSTDTQYF; DNA: TGTGCCAGCAGTTACATTTTAGCGGGACTCAGCACAGATACGCAGTATTTT
J: TRBJ2-1; D: TRBD2; V: TRBV27; size: -; CDR3: CASSPPKRGYNEQFF; DNA: TGTGCCAGCAGCCCCCCGAAGCGGGGATACAATGAGCAGTTCTTC
J: TRBJ2-1; D: -; V: TRBV20-1; size: -; CDR3: CSANYRAHEQFF; DNA: TGCAGTGCCAATTACAGGGCCCATGAGCAGTTCTTC
J: TRBJ2-3; D: -; V: TRBV10-3; size: many; CDR3: CAISESATRDTQYF; DNA: TGTGCCATCAGTGAGTCGGCAACTAGAGATACGCAGTATTTT
J: TRBJ1-3; D: -; V: TRBV18; size: -; CDR3: CASSGTGYNSGNTIYF; DNA: TGTGCCAGCTCGGGGACGGGCTATAACTCTGGAAACACCATATATTTT
J: TRBJ2-7; D: TRBD2; V: TRBV20-1; size: -; CDR3: CSASGTSGWGGTYEQYF; DNA: TGCAGTGCTTCCGGGACTAGCGGGTGGGGCGGTACCTACGAGCAGTACTTC
J: TRBJ1-1; D: -; V: TRBV2; size: -; CDR3: CASSETLLGGVTEAFF; DNA: TGTGCCAGCAGTGAAACCCTGTTGGGGGGGGTGACTGAAGCTTTCTTT
J: TRBJ2-1; D: -; V: TRBV20-1; size: many; CDR3: CSARTPLYNEQFF; DNA: TGCAGTGCTAGAACCCCCCTCTACAATGAGCAGTTCTTC
J: TRBJ1-6; D: -; V: TRBV3-1; size: many; CDR3: CASSQDPGDPLHF; DNA: TGTGCCAGCAGCCAAGATCCTGGGGATCCCCTCCACTTT
J: TRBJ1-1; D: -; V: TRBV19; size: -; CDR3: CASSTQRDGTEAFF; DNA: TGTGCCAGTAGTACCCAAAGGGATGGGACTGAAGCTTTCTTT